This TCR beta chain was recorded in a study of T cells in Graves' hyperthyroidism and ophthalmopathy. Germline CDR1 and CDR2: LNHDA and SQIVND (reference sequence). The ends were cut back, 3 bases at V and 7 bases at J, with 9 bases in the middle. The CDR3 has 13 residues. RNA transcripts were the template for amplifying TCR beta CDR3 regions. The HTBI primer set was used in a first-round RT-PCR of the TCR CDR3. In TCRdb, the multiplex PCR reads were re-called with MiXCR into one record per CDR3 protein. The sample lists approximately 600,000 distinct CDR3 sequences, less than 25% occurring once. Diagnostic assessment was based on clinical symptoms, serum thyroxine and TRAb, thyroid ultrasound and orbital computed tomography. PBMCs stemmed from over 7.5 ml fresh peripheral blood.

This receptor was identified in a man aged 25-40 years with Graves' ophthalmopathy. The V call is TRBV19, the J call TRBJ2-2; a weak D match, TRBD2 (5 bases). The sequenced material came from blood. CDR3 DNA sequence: TGTGCCAGTAGTATCCGGGATGTCGGGGAGCTGTTTTTT. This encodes CASSIRDVGELFF.